The next 7 T cell receptor beta chains were all read from a single sample in a study of cytomegalovirus exposure and HLA in healthy donors. Amplification used 60 Vbeta primers and 13 Jbeta primers. Method: immunoSEQ multiplex PCR; TCRdb's copy keeps in-frame clones and lacks some. Here the sample spans 170,000 or so clones, around 79% being singletons. Material: PBMCs. The receptor set was obtained from a middle-aged woman in good health and CMV-seronegative.

This sequence joins TRBV5-6 and TRBJ1-5, with D possibly being TRBD1 (5 bases). V was clipped by 0 bases and J by 1 base, with 14 bases between them. Germline V gives CDR1 SGHDT, CDR2 YYEEEE. The CDR3 is made up of 17 amino acids. CDR3 bases: TGTGCCAGCAGCTTGGCCGTCGGGGGGGACAGCAATCAGCCCCAGCATTTT. Translating gives CASSLAVGGDSNQPQHF.

This clone was found once. The chain carries TRBV6-1 and TRBJ1-1; D may be TRBD1 (5 bases). With 6 bases removed from V and 11 bases from J, the gap between germline ends came to 16 bases. Germline assignment: CDR1 MNHNS and CDR2 SASEGT. This CDR3 has 12 amino acids. The CDR3 nucleotides read TGTGCCAGCAGACCCACGGGGGTTTCGGCTTTCTTT. Translating it yields CASRPTGVSAFF.

This clone was observed a handful of times. The chain employs TRBV5-4 and TRBJ2-3; possibly TRBD2 for D (6 bases). CDR1 is SGHNT and CDR2 is YYREEE in the germline V gene (reference sequence). The CDR3 is 15 amino acids. Trimming removed 5 bases at V and 0 bases at J, with 13 bases between. This chain's CDR3 is CASRPDYSSTDTQYF. The CDR3 DNA is TGTGCCAGCAGACCGGACTACTCAAGCACAGATACGCAGTATTTT.

This clone was recorded a few times. The chain carries TRBV5-1 and TRBJ1-4, with TRBD1 identical over 7 bases. The CDR3 sequence is 18 residues long. The germline gives CDR1 SGHRS, CDR2 YFSETQ. The ends lost 7 bases at V and 0 bases at J; junction bases unmatched: 15. CDR3 amino acids: CASRTQTGLFATNEKLFF. In DNA, the CDR3 is TGCGCCAGCCGAACTCAGACAGGGTTATTTGCAACTAATGAAAAACTGTTTTTT. Combining the CDR3 with reference TRBV5-1 and TRBJ1-4 gives the whole variable domain KAGVTQTPRYLIKTRGQQVTLSCSPISGHRSVSWYQQTPGQGLQFLFEYFSETQRNKGNFPGRFSGRQFSNSRSEMNVSTLELGDSALYLCASRTQTGLFATNEKLFFGSGTQLSVL.

This chain uses TRBV29-1 with TRBJ1-1, with D possibly TRBD1 on 5 matching bases. This CDR3 has 14 amino acids. The V gene's germline CDR1 is SQVTM and CDR2 ANQGSEA. V was clipped by 7 bases and J by 2 bases, with 17 bases between them. The CDR3 sequence is CSAESQVFNTEAFF. In DNA, the CDR3 is TGCAGCGCTGAGTCACAGGTTTTTAACACTGAAGCTTTCTTT.

The table lists this clone with a few counts. CDR3 sequence reads: CASSLSGAIYQPQHF. For the CDR3, the DNA is TGCGCCAGCAGCTTGTCGGGAGCGATTTATCAGCCCCAGCATTTT. This chain joins TRBV5-1 and TRBJ1-5, with no clear D. The germline CDR1 and CDR2 sequences are SGHRS and YFSETQ. Deletions cut 1 base from V and 5 bases from J, with 13 bases between. This CDR3 spans 15 amino acids.

Only one count was recorded for this clone. The V gene is TRBV10-3, the J gene TRBJ2-5; 15 bases match TRBD2. The CDR3 covers 16 residues. The V and J ends lost 6 bases and 5 bases, in that order; junction bases with no gene match: 7. CDR1 and CDR2 (germline): ENHRY, SYGVKD. CDR3 nucleotides: TGTGCCATCAGCTCTGGACTAGCGGGGGGGTTGGAGACCCAGTACTTC. Protein sequence: CAISSGLAGGLETQYF.